The 8 T cell receptor beta chains listed next were all sequenced from one sample in a study of blood T cell repertoires in COVID-19. Measured with immunoSEQ multiplex PCR; TCRdb has only the in-frame clones, and not every one. This sample has 150,000 to 200,000 clones, with more than 85% found just once. The sequencing input was peripheral blood. Receptors were obtained from a man in his sixties with COVID-19, enrolled during active disease.

The genes are TRBV11-3 and TRBJ2-2, with D perhaps TRBD1 (6 bases). V lost 1 base and J lost 7, with 13 bases in between. The germline gives CDR1 SGHNT, CDR2 YENEEA. This CDR3 spans 15 amino acids. This CDR3 reads CASSLARGKVGELFF. CDR3 nucleotides: TGTGCCAGCAGCTTAGCCAGGGGCAAGGTCGGGGAGCTGTTTTTT.

CDR3: CASSQVPTRNTEAFF. The CDR3 DNA follows: TGTGCCAGCAGCCAAGTTCCCACTAGGAACACTGAAGCTTTCTTT. The genes are TRBV3-1 (or the pseudogene TRBV3-2) and TRBJ1-1, with D unclear. Germline CDR1 and CDR2: LGHDT and YNNKEL (reference sequence). V was cut by 1 base and J by 1 base, with 10 bases left in between. The CDR3 spans 15 residues.

The chain joins TRBV5-1 to TRBJ2-7, with 8 positions matching TRBD1. The V gene's germline CDR1 is SGHRS and CDR2 YFSETQ. CDR3 length equals 16 residues. V lost 0 bases to trimming and J lost 2 bases; unmatched junction nucleotides: 7. This CDR3 is CASSLELWTGTYEQYF. The CDR3 bases are TGCGCCAGCAGCTTGGAACTCTGGACAGGGACCTACGAGCAGTACTTC. Looking up the rest from reference TRBV5-1 and TRBJ2-7 gives the full variable domain: KAGVTQTPRYLIKTRGQQVTLSCSPISGHRSVSWYQQTPGQGLQFLFEYFSETQRNKGNFPGRFSGRQFSNSRSEMNVSTLELGDSALYLCASSLELWTGTYEQYFGPGTRLTVT.

The chain couples TRBV6-5 to TRBJ1-1; no firm D call. The CDR3 is 13 residues long. V shed 4 bases and J shed 0 bases, with 6 bases lying between them. Germline V gene data show CDR1 as MNHEY and CDR2 as SVGAGI. The CDR3 DNA follows: TGTGCCAGCAGTTTTCAGGTGAACACTGAAGCTTTCTTT. This translates into CASSFQVNTEAFF.

The J gene is TRBJ1-3, the V gene TRBV19, with 10 bases lining up with TRBD1. Germline CDR1 reads LNHDA; CDR2 reads SQIVND (reference sequence). V was clipped by 3 bases and J by 2 bases; unmatched bases: 10. The CDR3 sequence is 18 residues long. The CDR3 here is CASSIFAGQGQAGNTIYF. CDR3 coding DNA: TGTGCCAGTAGTATCTTTGCGGGACAGGGGCAAGCTGGAAACACCATATATTTT.

The gene calls are TRBV7-8 and TRBJ2-7; D perhaps matches TRBD1 (6 bases). Looked up from germline, CDR1 is SGHVS and CDR2 is FQNEAQ. This CDR3 is built from 14 residues. V was cut by 1 base and J by 0 bases, with 7 bases left in between. In nucleotides, the CDR3 is TGTGCCAGCAGCTTAGGGACAGCCTCCTACGAGCAGTACTTC. Translated, it gives CASSLGTASYEQYF.

The chain has TRBV19 and TRBJ1-5; no clear D. The CDR3 loop spans 14 amino acids. Germline lookup yields CDR1 LNHDA and CDR2 SQIVND (reference sequence). The V end was cut by 3 bases, the J end by 5 bases, with 11 bases between. The CDR3 sequence: CASSIGQRYQPQHF. The CDR3 nucleotides are TGTGCCAGTAGTATCGGGCAGCGGTATCAGCCCCAGCATTTT.

This chain links TRBV9 with TRBJ2-3, with D perhaps matching TRBD2 (5 bases). The CDR3 has 15 residues. Germline CDR1 is SGDLS and CDR2 is YYNGEE. V was clipped by 0 bases and J by 0 bases, with 8 bases between them. The CDR3 region has the DNA TGTGCCAGCAGCGTAGCCTGGACTAGCACAGATACGCAGTATTTT. As protein: CASSVAWTSTDTQYF.